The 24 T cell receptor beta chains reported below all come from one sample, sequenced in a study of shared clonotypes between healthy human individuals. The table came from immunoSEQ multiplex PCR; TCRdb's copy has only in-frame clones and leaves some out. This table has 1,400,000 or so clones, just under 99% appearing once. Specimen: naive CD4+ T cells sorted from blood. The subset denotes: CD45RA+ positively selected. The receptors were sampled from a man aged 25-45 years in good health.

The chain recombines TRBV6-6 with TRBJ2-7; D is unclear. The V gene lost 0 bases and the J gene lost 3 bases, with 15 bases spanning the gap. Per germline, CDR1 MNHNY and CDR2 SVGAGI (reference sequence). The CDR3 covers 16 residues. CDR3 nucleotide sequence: TGTGCCAGCAGTTACTCGATGTTAGACAATAACTACGAGCAGTACTTC. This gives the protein CASSYSMLDNNYEQYF.

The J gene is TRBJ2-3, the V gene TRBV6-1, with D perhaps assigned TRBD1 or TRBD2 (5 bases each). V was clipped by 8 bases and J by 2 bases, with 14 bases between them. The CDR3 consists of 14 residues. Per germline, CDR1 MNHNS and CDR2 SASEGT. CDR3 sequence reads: CASPPGPLTDTQYF. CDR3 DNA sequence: TGTGCCAGCCCCCCGGGACCTCTCACAGATACGCAGTATTTT.

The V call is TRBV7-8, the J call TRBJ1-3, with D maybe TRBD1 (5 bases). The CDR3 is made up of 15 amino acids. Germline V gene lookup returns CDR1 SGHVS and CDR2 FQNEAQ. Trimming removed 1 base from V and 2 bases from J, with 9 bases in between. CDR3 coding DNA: TGTGCCAGCAGCTTAGGGAGGGGCCCTGGAAACACCATATATTTT. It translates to CASSLGRGPGNTIYF. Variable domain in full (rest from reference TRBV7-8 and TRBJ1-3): GAGVSQSPRYKVAKRGQDVALRCDPISGHVSLFWYQQALGQGPEFLTYFQNEAQLDKSGLPSDRFFAERPEGSVSTLKIQRTQQEDSAVYLCASSLGRGPGNTIYFGEGSWLTVV.

CDR3 loop: CSAYVAWEQYF. The DNA for the CDR3 is TGCAGCGCGTACGTCGCATGGGAGCAGTACTTC. V is TRBV29-1 and J is TRBJ2-7; D is unclear. Trimming removed 7 bases at V and 7 bases at J, with 14 bases between. Germline V lookup: CDR1 SQVTM, CDR2 ANQGSEA. The CDR3 length is 11 residues.

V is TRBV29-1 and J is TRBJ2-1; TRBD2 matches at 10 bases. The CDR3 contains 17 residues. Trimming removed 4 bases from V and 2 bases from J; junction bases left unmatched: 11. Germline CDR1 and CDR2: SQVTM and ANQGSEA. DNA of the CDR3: TGCAGCGTTGGTGAAAGCGGGAGGGCCTTAACCTACAATGAGCAGTTCTTC. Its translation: CSVGESGRALTYNEQFF.

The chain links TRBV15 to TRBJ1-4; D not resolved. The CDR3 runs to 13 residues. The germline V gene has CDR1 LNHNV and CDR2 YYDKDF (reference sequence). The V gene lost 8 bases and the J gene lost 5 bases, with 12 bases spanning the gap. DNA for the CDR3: TGTGCCACCGGAGGGTACCGAAATGAAAAACTGTTTTTT. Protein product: CATGGYRNEKLFF.

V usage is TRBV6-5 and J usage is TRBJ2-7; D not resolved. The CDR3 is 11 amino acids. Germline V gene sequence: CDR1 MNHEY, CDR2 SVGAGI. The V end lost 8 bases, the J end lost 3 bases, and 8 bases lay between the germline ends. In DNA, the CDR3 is TGTGCCAGCGTGAAGGGCTACGAGCAGTACTTC. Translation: CASVKGYEQYF.

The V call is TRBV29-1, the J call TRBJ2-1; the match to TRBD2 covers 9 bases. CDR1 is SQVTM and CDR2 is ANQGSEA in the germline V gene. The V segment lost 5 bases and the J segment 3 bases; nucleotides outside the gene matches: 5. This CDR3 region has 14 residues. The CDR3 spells CSVMASGIYNEQFF. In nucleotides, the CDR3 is TGCAGCGTTATGGCTAGCGGGATCTACAATGAGCAGTTCTTC.

The CDR3 is CASSPPAGLPHYTF. As DNA, the CDR3 is TGTGCCAGCTCACCACCGGCCGGACTGCCGCACTACACCTTC. V gene TRBV18 combines with J gene TRBJ1-2; the D is unclear. V was trimmed by 0 bases and J by 10 bases, leaving 15 bases between them. There are 14 residues in the CDR3. Looked up from germline, CDR1 is KGHSH and CDR2 is LQKENI.

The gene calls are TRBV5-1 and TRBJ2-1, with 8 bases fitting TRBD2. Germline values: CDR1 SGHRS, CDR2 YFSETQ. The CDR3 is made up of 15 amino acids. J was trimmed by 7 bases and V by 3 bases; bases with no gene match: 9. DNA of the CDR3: TGCGCCAGCAGCTCGCTACCGGGACTAGAGAATGAGCAGTTCTTC. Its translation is CASSSLPGLENEQFF.

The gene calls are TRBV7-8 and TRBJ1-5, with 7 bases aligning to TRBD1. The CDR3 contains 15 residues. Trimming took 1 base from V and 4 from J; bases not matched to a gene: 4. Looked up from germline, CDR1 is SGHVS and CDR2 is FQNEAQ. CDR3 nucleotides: TGTGCCAGCAGCTTAGAGGGACAGCCAAATCAGCCCCAGCATTTT. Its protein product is CASSLEGQPNQPQHF.

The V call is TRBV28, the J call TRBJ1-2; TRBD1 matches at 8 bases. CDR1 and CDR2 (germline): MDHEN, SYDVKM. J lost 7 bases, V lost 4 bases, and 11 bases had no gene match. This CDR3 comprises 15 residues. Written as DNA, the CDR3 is TGTGCCAGCAGTTCTCCCAGGGGGCGAAATGGTGGCTACACCTTC. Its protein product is CASSSPRGRNGGYTF.

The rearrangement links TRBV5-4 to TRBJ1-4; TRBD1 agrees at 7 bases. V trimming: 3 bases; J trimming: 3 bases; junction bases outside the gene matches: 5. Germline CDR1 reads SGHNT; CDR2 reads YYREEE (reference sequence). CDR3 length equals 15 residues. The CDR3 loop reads CASSWGDRPNEKLFF. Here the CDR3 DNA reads TGTGCCAGCAGCTGGGGGGACAGACCTAATGAAAAACTGTTTTTT.

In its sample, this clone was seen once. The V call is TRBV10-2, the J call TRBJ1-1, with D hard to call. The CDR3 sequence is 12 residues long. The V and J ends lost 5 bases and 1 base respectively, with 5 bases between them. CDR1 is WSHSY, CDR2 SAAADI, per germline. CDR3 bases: TGCGCCAGCAGTTTAGGGAACACTGAAGCTTTCTTT. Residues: CASSLGNTEAFF.

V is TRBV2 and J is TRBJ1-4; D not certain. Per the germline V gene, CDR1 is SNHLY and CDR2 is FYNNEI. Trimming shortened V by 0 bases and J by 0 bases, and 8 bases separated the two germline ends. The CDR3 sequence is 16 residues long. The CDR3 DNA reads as TGTGCCAGCAGTGAAGCGGGTCGGTCAACTAATGAAAAACTGTTTTTT. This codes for CASSEAGRSTNEKLFF.

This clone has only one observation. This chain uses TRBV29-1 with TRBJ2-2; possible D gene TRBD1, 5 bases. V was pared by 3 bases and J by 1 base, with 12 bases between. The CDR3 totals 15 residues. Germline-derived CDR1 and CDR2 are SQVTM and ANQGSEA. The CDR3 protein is CSVESLGQNTGELFF. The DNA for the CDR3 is TGCAGCGTTGAGAGCCTGGGGCAGAACACCGGGGAGCTGTTTTTT.

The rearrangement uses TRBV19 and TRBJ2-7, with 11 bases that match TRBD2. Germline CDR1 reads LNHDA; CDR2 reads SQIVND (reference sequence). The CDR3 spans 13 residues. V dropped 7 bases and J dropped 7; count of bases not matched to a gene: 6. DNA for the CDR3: TGTGCCAGTAAGGTAGCGGGAGGGCGGGAGCAGTACTTC. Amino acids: CASKVAGGREQYF.

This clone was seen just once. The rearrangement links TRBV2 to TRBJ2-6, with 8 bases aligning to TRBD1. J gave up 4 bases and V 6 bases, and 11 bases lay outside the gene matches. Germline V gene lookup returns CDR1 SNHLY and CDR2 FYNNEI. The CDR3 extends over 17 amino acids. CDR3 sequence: CASSAPGQVTGANVLTF. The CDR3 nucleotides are TGTGCCAGCAGCGCACCGGGACAGGTGACCGGGGCCAACGTCCTGACTTTC.

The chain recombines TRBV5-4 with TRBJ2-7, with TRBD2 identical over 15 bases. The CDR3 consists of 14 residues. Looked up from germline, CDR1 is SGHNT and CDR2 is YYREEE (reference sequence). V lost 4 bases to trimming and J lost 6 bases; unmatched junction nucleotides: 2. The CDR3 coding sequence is TGTGCCAGCAGCGTGGGACTAGCGGGAGGCGAGCAGTACTTC. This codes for CASSVGLAGGEQYF.

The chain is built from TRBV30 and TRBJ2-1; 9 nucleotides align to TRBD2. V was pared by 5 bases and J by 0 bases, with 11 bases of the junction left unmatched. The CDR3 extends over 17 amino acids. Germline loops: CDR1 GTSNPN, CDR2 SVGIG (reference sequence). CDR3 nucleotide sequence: TGTGCCTGGGGGAGTAGCGGGAGTCGGAGCTCCTACAATGAGCAGTTCTTC. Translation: CAWGSSGSRSSYNEQFF.

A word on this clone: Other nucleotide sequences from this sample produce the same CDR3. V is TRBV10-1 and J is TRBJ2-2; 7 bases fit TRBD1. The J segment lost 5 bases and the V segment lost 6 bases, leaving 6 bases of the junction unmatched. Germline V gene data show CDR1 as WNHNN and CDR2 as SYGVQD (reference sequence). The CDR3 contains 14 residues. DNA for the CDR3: TGCGCCAGCAGCGGAGACAGGGTAACCGGGGAGCTGTTTTTT. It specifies CASSGDRVTGELFF.

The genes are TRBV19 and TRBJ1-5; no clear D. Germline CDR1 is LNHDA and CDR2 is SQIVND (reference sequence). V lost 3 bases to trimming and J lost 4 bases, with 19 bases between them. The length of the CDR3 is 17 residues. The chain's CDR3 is CASSIGHKSYSNQPQHF. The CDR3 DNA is TGTGCCAGTAGTATTGGTCATAAAAGCTACTCAAATCAGCCCCAGCATTTT.

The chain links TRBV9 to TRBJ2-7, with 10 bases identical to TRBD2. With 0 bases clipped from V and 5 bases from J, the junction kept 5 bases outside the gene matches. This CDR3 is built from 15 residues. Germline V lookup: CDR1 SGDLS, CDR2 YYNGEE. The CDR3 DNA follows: TGTGCCAGCAGCGTAGCTCTAGCGGGAGTTCACGAGCAGTACTTC. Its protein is CASSVALAGVHEQYF.

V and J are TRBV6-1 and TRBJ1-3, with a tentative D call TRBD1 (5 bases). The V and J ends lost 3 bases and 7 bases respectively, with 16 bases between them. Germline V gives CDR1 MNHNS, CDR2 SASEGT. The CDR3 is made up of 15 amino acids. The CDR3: CASSDVGTRGNTIYF. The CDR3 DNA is TGTGCCAGCAGTGATGTTGGGACTCGCGGGAACACCATATATTTT.